One and the same sample provided the 12 T cell receptor beta chains below, sequenced in a study of T cell responses to AZD1222 COVID-19 vaccine (dated by TCRdb to about 2021). Library preparation was by the immunoSEQ multiplex PCR assay. Sourced from immuneACCESS, this table was stored by TCRdb with only in-frame sequences that have V and J called. A share of the clones is absent; for the studies checked, an unresolved V gene accounts for under half, and the remainder has no known explanation. For this sample the table gives some 150,000 clones, of which about 86% were detected only once. The ten largest clones represent approximately 5% of the sample. The sample's time point, from its label and the paper: about 28 days (+/-7) after the second vaccine dose. The sequenced sample was peripheral blood, obtained 28 days after the second AZD1222 dose. The receptors originated from an adult who received the AZD1222 COVID-19 vaccine.

The chain recombines TRBV19 with TRBJ2-1; D gene ambiguous. The CDR3 covers 12 residues. V was trimmed by 11 bases and J by 3 bases, leaving 11 bases between them. Germline CDR1 reads LNHDA; CDR2 reads SQIVND (reference sequence). CDR3 DNA: TGTGCCTCCACCGATCGCTACAATGAGCAGTTCTTC. Its translation is CASTDRYNEQFF.

The DNA for the CDR3 is TGTGCCAGCAGTCCCCGGGGGCGGGGGGGGTCAGATACGCAGTATTTT. Translation: CASSPRGRGGSDTQYF. V usage is TRBV27 and J usage is TRBJ2-3; TRBD2 aligns across 9 bases. The germline gives CDR1 MNHEY, CDR2 SMNVEV (reference sequence). V was clipped by 5 bases and J by 4 bases; unmatched bases: 10. This CDR3 has 16 residues.

The J gene is TRBJ2-3, the V gene TRBV3-1 (or the pseudogene TRBV3-2); 9 nucleotides agree with TRBD2. Germline lookup yields CDR1 LGHDT and CDR2 YNNKEL (reference sequence). The J segment lost 6 bases and the V segment lost 0 bases, leaving 7 bases of the junction unmatched. There are 16 residues in the CDR3. CDR3 residues: CASSQEGRLAGDTQYF. Written as DNA, the CDR3 is TGTGCCAGCAGCCAAGAGGGTCGGCTAGCGGGGGATACGCAGTATTTT.

V usage is TRBV27 and J usage is TRBJ2-7, with 12 bases matching TRBD2. Trimming cost V 5 bases and J 3 bases; bases outside gene matches: 8. This CDR3 has 16 amino acids. Germline CDR1 is MNHEY and CDR2 is SMNVEV (reference sequence). DNA of the CDR3: TGTGCCAGCAGTGTAAGGGGACTAGCGGGCTTCTACGAGCAGTACTTC. It specifies CASSVRGLAGFYEQYF.

This rearrangement joins TRBV15 to TRBJ1-2, with 9 nucleotides matching TRBD1. There are 14 residues in the CDR3. J lost 10 bases, V lost 3 bases, and 9 bases had no gene match. Germline CDR1 is LNHNV and CDR2 is YYDKDF (reference sequence). The CDR3 protein is CATSRAGGQGVYTF. In nucleotides, the CDR3 is TGTGCCACCAGCAGGGCCGGGGGACAGGGAGTCTACACCTTC. Together with reference TRBV15 and TRBJ1-2, the CDR3 gives the full variable domain: DAMVIQNPRYQVTQFGKPVTLSCSQTLNHNVMYWYQQKSSQAPKLLFHYYDKDFNNEADTPDNFQSRRPNTSFCFLDIRSPGLGDTAMYLCATSRAGGQGVYTFGSGTRLTVV.

The chain uses TRBV18 and TRBJ2-7, with D possibly matching TRBD1 (6 bases). Germline assignment: CDR1 KGHSH and CDR2 LQKENI. Trimming pared 2 bases from V and 2 bases from J, leaving 25 bases between. This CDR3 has 19 amino acids. CDR3 nucleotides: TGTGCCAGCTCACCATCCCGGGACACCTCCTCTATCTTCCCCTACGAGCAGTACTTC. Translation: CASSPSRDTSSIFPYEQYF.

This clone is medium-sized. This chain links TRBV28 with TRBJ1-5; D perhaps matches TRBD1 (6 bases). V dropped 5 bases and J dropped 0 bases, with 11 bases sitting between them. The CDR3 consists of 15 residues. Germline loops: CDR1 MDHEN, CDR2 SYDVKM. CDR3: CASSPLRGSNQPQHF. In DNA form, the CDR3 reads TGTGCCAGCAGTCCGCTCAGGGGTAGCAATCAGCCCCAGCATTTT.

V is TRBV4-2 and J is TRBJ1-4; unclear D gene. Per the germline V gene, CDR1 is LGHNA and CDR2 is YNFKEQ. V was shortened by 0 bases and J by 4 bases, with 9 bases between the two germline ends. The CDR3 has 15 residues. CDR3 nucleotides: TGTGCCAGCAGCCAAGAAGGTCAGTTTAATGAAAAACTGTTTTTT. It is translated as CASSQEGQFNEKLFF.

The chain combines TRBV2 with TRBJ1-5; a possible D gene is TRBD1 (5 bases). CDR3 length equals 15 residues. Per the germline V gene, CDR1 is SNHLY and CDR2 is FYNNEI. V dropped 7 bases and J dropped 0 bases, with 13 bases sitting between them. The CDR3 nucleotides read TGTGCCAGCAAGACAGAGTCTTTTAGCAATCAGCCCCAGCATTTT. Translated, it gives CASKTESFSNQPQHF.

The V and J genes are TRBV14 and TRBJ1-3; D possibly corresponds to TRBD1 (6 bases). Deletions cut 1 base from V and 9 bases from J, with 7 bases between. This CDR3 is 12 amino acids long. Germline CDR1 and CDR2: SGHDN and FVKESK. The CDR3 coding sequence is TGTGCCAGCAGCCAAGCAGGGGCCACCATATATTTT. Its translation: CASSQAGATIYF.

The chain links TRBV7-9 to TRBJ1-4; D not certain. Trimming removed 1 base from V and 8 bases from J, with 17 bases in between. Germline CDR1 is SEHNR and CDR2 is FQNEAQ (reference sequence). This CDR3 spans 16 amino acids. The DNA for the CDR3 is TGTGCCAGCAGCTTAGTCCCCGTGGGCCCACCCGAAAAACTGTTTTTT. Its protein is CASSLVPVGPPEKLFF.

This clone was seen just once. The chain carries TRBV6-5 and TRBJ2-7; 8 nucleotides agree with TRBD2. The CDR3 runs to 16 residues. The junction had 8 bases not matched to a gene; V was cut back by 4 bases and J by 0 bases. CDR1 is MNHEY and CDR2 is SVGAGI in the germline V gene. CDR3 in DNA: TGTGCCAGCAGTTCTCCCAGCGGGAGTAGCTCCTACGAGCAGTACTTC. This gives the protein CASSSPSGSSSYEQYF.